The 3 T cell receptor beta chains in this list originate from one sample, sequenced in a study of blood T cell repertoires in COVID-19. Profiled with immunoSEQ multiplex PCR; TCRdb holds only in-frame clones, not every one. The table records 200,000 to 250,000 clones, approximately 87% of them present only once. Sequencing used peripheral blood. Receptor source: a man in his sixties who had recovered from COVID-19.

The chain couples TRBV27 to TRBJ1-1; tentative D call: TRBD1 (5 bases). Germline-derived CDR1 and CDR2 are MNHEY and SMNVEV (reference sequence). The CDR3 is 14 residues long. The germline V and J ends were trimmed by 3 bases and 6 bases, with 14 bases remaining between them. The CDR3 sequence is CASSFRRERAEAFF. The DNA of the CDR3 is TGTGCCAGCAGTTTCCGCAGGGAACGCGCTGAAGCTTTCTTT.

The CDR3 DNA sequence: TGTGCCTGGAGTGAGGGGGCACGCTCTGGAAACACCATATATTTT. Its protein is CAWSEGARSGNTIYF. The chain couples TRBV30 to TRBJ1-3; 7 bases line up with TRBD1. Germline CDR1 and CDR2: GTSNPN and SVGIG (reference sequence). The ends lost 1 base at V and 0 bases at J; junction bases unmatched: 3. This CDR3 spans 15 amino acids.

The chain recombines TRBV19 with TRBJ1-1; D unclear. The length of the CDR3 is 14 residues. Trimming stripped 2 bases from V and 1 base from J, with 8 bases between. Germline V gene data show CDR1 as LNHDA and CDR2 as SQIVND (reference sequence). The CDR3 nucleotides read TGTGCCAGTAGTATAATGCGGTCGAACACTGAAGCTTTCTTT. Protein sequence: CASSIMRSNTEAFF.